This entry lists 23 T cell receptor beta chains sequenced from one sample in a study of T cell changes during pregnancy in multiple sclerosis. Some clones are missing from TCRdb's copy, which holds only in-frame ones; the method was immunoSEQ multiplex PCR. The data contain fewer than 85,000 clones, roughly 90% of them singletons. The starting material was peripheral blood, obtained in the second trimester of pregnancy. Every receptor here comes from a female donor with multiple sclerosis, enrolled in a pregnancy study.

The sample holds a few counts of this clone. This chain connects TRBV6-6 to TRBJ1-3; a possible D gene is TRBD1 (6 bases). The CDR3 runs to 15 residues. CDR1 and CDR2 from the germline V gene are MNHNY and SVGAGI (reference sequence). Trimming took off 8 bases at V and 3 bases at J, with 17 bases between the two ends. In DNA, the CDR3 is TGTGCCAGCTCCACCAGGGGAAGAGTTGGAAACACCATATATTTT. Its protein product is CASSTRGRVGNTIYF.

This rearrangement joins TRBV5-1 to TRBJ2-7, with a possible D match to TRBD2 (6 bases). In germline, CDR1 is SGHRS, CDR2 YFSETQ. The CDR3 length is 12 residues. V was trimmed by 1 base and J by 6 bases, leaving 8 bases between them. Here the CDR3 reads CASSLFGGEQYF. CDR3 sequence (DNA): TGCGCCAGCAGCTTGTTCGGGGGCGAGCAGTACTTC.

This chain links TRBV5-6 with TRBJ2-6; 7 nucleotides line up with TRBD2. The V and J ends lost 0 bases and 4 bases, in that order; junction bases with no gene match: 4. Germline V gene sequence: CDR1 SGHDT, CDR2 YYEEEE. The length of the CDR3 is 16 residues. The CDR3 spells CASSLAVAGGANVLTF. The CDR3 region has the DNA TGTGCCAGCAGCTTGGCGGTAGCGGGCGGGGCCAACGTCCTGACTTTC.

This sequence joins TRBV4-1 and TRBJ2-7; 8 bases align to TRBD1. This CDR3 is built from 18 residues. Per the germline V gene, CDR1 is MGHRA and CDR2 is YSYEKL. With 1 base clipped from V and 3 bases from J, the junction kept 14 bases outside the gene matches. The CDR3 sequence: CASSQGQGAFSADYEQYF. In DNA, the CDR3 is TGCGCCAGCAGCCAAGGGCAGGGGGCGTTTTCGGCAGACTACGAGCAGTACTTC.

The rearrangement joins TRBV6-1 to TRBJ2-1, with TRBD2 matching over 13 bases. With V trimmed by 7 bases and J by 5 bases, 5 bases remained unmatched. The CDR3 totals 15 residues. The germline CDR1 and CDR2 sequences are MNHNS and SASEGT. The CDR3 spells CASTPGTSGDNEQFF. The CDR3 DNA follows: TGTGCCAGCACCCCGGGGACTAGCGGGGACAATGAGCAGTTCTTC.

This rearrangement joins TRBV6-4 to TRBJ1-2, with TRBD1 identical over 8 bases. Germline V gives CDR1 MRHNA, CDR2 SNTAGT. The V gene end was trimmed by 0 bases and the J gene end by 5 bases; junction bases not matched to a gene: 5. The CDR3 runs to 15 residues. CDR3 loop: CASSDSPTGGYGYTF. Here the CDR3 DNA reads TGTGCCAGCAGTGACTCGCCTACAGGGGGTTATGGCTACACCTTC.

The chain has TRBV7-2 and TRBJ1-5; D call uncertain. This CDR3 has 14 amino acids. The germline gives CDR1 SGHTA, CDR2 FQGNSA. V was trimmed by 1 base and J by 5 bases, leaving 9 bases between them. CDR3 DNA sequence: TGTGCCAGCAGCTTAGTTATCGGGGATCAGCCCCAGCATTTT. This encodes CASSLVIGDQPQHF.

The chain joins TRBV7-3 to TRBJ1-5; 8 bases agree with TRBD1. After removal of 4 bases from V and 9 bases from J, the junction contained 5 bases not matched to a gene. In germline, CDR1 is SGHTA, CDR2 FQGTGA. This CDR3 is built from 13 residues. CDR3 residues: CASSSTGGGPQHF. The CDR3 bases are TGTGCCAGCAGCTCAACAGGGGGGGGGCCCCAGCATTTT.

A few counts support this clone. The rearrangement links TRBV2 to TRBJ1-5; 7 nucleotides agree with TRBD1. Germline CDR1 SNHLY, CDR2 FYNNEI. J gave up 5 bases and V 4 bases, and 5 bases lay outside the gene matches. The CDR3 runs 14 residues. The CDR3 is CASSVGTAYQPQHF. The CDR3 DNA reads TGTGCCAGCAGTGTTGGGACAGCCTATCAGCCCCAGCATTTT.

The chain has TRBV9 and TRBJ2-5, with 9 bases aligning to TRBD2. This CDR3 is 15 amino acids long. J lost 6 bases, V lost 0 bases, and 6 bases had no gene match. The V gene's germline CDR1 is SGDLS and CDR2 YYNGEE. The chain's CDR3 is CASSVGILAGKTQYF. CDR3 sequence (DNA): TGTGCCAGCAGCGTAGGAATCCTAGCGGGAAAGACCCAGTACTTC. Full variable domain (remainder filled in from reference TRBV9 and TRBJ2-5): DSGVTQTPKHLITATGQRVTLRCSPRSGDLSVYWYQQSLDQGLQFLIQYYNGEERAKGNILERFSAQQFPDLHSELNLSSLELGDSALYFCASSVGILAGKTQYFGPGTRLLVL.

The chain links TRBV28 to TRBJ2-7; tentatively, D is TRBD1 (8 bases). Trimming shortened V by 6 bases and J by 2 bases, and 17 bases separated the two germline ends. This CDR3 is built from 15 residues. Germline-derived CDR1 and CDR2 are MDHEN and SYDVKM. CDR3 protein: CASSRYRGGAYEQYF. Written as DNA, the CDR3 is TGTGCCAGCAGCCGTTACAGGGGGGGGGCCTACGAGCAGTACTTC.

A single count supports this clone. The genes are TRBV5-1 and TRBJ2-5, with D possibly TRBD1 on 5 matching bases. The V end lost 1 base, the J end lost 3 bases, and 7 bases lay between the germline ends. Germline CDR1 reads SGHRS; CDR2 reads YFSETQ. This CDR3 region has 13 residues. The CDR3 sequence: CASSLSQEETQYF. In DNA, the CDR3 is TGCGCCAGCAGCTTGTCACAGGAAGAGACCCAGTACTTC.

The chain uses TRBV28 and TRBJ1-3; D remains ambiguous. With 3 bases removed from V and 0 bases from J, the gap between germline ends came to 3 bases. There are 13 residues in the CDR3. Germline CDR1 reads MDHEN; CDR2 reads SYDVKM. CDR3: CASSFGSGNTIYF. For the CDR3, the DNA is TGTGCCAGCAGTTTCGGCTCTGGAAACACCATATATTTT.

Written as DNA, the CDR3 is TGCGCCAGCAGCCAAGAGAGAGCGGGAGGTTGGAACAATGAGCAGTTCTTC. It yields the protein CASSQERAGGWNNEQFF. The J gene is TRBJ2-1, the V gene TRBV4-1; 9 nucleotides line up with TRBD2. The J segment lost 5 bases and the V segment lost 0 bases, leaving 8 bases of the junction unmatched. CDR1 MGHRA and CDR2 YSYEKL come from the germline V gene. The CDR3 is 17 amino acids.

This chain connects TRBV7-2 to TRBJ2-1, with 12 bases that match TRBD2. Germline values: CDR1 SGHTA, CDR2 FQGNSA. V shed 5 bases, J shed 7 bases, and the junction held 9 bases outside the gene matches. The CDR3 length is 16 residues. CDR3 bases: TGTGCCAGCAGCCCCCGACTAGCGGGAGTATTGAATGAGCAGTTCTTC. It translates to CASSPRLAGVLNEQFF. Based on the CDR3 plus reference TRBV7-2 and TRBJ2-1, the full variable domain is GAGVSQSPSNKVTEKGKDVELRCDPISGHTALYWYRQSLGQGLEFLIYFQGNSAPDKSGLPSDRFSAERTGGSVSTLTIQRTQQEDSAVYLCASSPRLAGVLNEQFFGPGTRLTVL.

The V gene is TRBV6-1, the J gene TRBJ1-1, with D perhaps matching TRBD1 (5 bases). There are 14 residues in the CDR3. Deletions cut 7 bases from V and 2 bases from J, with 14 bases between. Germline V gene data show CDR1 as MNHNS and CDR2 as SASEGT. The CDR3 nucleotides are TGTGCCAGCATCGTAACAGGAGTCAACACTGAAGCTTTCTTT. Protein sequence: CASIVTGVNTEAFF.

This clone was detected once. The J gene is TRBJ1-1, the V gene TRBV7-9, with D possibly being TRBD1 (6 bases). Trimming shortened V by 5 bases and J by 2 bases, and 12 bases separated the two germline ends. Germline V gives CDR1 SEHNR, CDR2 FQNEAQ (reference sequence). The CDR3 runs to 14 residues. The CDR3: CASSLQGVNTEAFF. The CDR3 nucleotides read TGTGCCAGCAGCCTACAGGGAGTTAACACTGAAGCTTTCTTT.

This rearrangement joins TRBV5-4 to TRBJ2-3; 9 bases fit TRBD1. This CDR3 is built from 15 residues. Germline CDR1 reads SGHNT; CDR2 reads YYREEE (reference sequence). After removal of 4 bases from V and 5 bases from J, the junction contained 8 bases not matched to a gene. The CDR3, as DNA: TGTGCCAGCAGCCCCGGGACAGGGTCTCAAGATACGCAGTATTTT. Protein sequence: CASSPGTGSQDTQYF.

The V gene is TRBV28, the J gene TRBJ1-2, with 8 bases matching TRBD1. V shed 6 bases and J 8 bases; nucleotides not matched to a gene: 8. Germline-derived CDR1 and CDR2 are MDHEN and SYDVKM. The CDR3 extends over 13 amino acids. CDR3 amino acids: CASSPSGGQGYTF. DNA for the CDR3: TGTGCCAGCAGCCCCTCAGGGGGCCAAGGCTACACCTTC.

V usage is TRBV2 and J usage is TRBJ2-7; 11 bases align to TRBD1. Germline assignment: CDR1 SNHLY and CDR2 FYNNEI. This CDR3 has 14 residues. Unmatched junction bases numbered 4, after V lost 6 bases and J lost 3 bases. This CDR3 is CASRPGTGGYEQYF. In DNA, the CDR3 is TGTGCCAGCAGGCCCGGGACAGGGGGCTACGAGCAGTACTTC.

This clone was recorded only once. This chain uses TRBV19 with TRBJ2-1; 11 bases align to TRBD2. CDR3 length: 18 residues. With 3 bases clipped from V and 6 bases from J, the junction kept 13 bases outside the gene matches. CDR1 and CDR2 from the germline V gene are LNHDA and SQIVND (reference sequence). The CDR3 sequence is CASSISSGSGRAGNEQFF. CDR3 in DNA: TGTGCCAGTAGTATTTCGTCGGGTAGCGGGAGGGCGGGCAATGAGCAGTTCTTC.

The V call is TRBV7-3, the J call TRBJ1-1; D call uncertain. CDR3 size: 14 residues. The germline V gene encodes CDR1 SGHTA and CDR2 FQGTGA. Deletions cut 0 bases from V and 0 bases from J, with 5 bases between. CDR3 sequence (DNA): TGTGCCAGCAGCTTAACGGGAGTGAACACTGAAGCTTTCTTT. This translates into CASSLTGVNTEAFF.

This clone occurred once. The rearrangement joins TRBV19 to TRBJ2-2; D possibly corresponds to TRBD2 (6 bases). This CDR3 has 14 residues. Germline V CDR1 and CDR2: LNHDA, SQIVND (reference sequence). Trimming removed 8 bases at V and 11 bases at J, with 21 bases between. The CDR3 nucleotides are TGTGCCAGTGGAGTCCCACTATCGGAGGGAGAGCTGTTTTTT. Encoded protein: CASGVPLSEGELFF.